Listed here is a single T cell receptor beta chain. Its antigen is not known. Other DNA sequences within the sample encode an identical CDR3. This sample stems from a study of graft-versus-host responses after intestinal transplantation. Study summary: After anti-thymocyte globulin induction, recipients took tacrolimus and steroids for two to three years.

Losses at the gene ends were 0 bases for V and 0 bases for J; bases not matched to a gene: 10. CDR1 is SGHRS, CDR2 YFSETQ, per germline. This CDR3 comprises 18 residues. Points from the study as a whole: Where graft-donor T cell macrochimerism was present, patients had high graft-versus-host to host-versus-graft clonal ratios in allografts.

Clones were sequenced by immunoSEQ multiplex PCR, and TCRdb holds only the in-frame ones, with some missing. The profile shows over 75,000 clones, roughly 88% of them singletons. V and J are TRBV5-1 and TRBJ2-3, with 7 bases matching TRBD2. The sequences come from PBMCs, collected 255 days after intestinal transplant. This TCR came from a human patient who received an intestinal transplant, so some T cells may come from the graft donor. In DNA form, the CDR3 reads TGCGCCAGCAGCTTGGGTACCAGCGGGAATCCTAGCACAGATACGCAGTATTTT. Residues: CASSLGTSGNPSTDTQYF.